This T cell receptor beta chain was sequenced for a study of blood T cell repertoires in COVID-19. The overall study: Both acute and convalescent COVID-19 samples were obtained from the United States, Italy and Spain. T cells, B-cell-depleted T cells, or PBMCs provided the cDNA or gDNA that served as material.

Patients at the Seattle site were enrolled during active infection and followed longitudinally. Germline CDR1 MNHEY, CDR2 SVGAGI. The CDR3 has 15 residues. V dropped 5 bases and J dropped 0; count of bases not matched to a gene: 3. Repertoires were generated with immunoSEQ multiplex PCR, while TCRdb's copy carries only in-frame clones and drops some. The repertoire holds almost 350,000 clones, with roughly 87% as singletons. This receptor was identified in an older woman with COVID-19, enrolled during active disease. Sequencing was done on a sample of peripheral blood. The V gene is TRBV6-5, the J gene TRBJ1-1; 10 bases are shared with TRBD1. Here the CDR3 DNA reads TGTGCCAGCAGTCTGACAGGGGGCCTGAACACTGAAGCTTTCTTT. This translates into CASSLTGGLNTEAFF.